These T cell receptor beta chains were read from a single sample in a study of T cells in Graves' hyperthyroidism and ophthalmopathy. MiXCR, run by TCRdb on the multiplex PCR reads, gives a single entry per CDR3 protein. The sample gives fewer than 400,000 distinct CDR3 sequences, roughly 14% of which show up once; about 30% is in the top ten. The sequencing sample was made of blood. Every receptor here comes from a woman younger than 35 with Graves' hyperthyroidism that later progressed to Graves' ophthalmopathy. The conserved cysteine and the conserved F or W are not part of the CDR3 here.

j_call | v_call | cdr3_aa
TRBJ2-1 | TRBV2 | ASLRGGLQEQF
TRBJ1-2 | TRBV5-1 | ASSLASPYGYT
TRBJ2-3 | TRBV7-9 | ASSSTRGHTQY
TRBJ2-1 | TRBV10-1 | ASSDSDNEQF
TRBJ2-2 | TRBV7-7 | ASSPVGLDTGELF
TRBJ2-5 | TRBV3-1 | ASSAIREFQETQY
TRBJ2-3 | TRBV9 | ASSVARSTDTQY
TRBJ2-1 | TRBV11-2 | ASSPRGGSSGEQF
TRBJ2-5 | TRBV4-3 | ASSQGARGAIFETQY
TRBJ2-7 | TRBV4-2 | ASSQDLILGPLAGRREQY
TRBJ2-7 | TRBV18 | ASSPPRDSSYEQY
TRBJ2-2 | TRBV15 | ATSRDRTGELF
TRBJ2-5 | TRBV12-3/TRBV12-4 | ASGPARDRKETQY
TRBJ2-2 | TRBV27 | ASSLGGGLGGTGELF
TRBJ2-3 | TRBV30 | AWSREGFKDTQY
TRBJ2-1 | TRBV12-3/TRBV12-4 | ASSPSGGAYNEQF
TRBJ1-5 | TRBV7-8 | ASSYVDSNQPQH
TRBJ2-1 | TRBV4-1 | ASSQDDGRDEQF
TRBJ1-5 | TRBV2 | ASGLSNQPQH
TRBJ2-1 | TRBV11-2 | ASSPERESRGNEQF
TRBJ2-1 | TRBV6-2/TRBV6-3 | ASRPHSGISRLNEQF
TRBJ1-4 | TRBV29-1 | SAGTQGRATGGEKLF
TRBJ1-6 | TRBV13 | ASRSGTGVLGSPLH
TRBJ2-1 | TRBV5-1 | ASSLKASGNHNEQF
TRBJ2-7 | TRBV28 | ASSERYSLALRPEFYEQY
TRBJ2-1 | TRBV20-1 | SARAIWGEGDNEQF
TRBJ2-7 | TRBV28 | ASSLVAPGHEQY
TRBJ2-7 | TRBV11-2 | ASSLGLARSSYEQY
TRBJ2-1 | TRBV2 | ATDPGPAGVRNEQF
TRBJ2-1 | TRBV12-3/TRBV12-4 | ASSPPGLAPTNEQF
TRBJ1-1 | TRBV20-1 | SARDFRGTEAF
TRBJ1-1 | TRBV6-1 | ASTQTGVNTEAF
TRBJ1-6 | TRBV12-3/TRBV12-4 | ASSLAPGANSPLH
TRBJ2-5 | TRBV7-2 | ASTQPGETQY
TRBJ2-1 | TRBV6-1 | ASSVSSGNNNEQF
TRBJ2-7 | TRBV28 | ASSFLSGSSGEQY
TRBJ1-4 | TRBV5-6 | ASSRGHSNEKLF
TRBJ2-1 | TRBV20-1 | SARDGGRPRGEQF
TRBJ2-7 | TRBV27 | ASRPAGALYEQY
TRBJ2-3 | TRBV28 | ASSPGPQADTQY
TRBJ2-3 | TRBV15 | ATSRKSGRGGDTQY
TRBJ2-1 | TRBV5-1 | ASRTDWGGNEQF